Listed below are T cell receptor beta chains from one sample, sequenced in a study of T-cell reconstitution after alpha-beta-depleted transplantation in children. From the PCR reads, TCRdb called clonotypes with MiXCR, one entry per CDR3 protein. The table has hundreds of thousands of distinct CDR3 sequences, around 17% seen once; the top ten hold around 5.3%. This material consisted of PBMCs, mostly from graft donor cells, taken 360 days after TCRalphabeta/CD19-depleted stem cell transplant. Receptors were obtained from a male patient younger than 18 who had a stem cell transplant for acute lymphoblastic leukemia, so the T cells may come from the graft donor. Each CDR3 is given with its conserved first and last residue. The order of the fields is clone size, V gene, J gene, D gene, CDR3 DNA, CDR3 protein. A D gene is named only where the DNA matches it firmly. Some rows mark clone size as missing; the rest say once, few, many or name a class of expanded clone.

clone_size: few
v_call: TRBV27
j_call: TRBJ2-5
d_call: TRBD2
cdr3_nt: TGTGCCAGCAGTTTGGCTAGCGGGAGCTTATGGGAGACCCAGTACTTC
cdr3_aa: CASSLASGSLWETQYF

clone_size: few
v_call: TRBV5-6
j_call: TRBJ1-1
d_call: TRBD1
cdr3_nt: TGTGCCAGCAGCTTGGTGTGGGACAGGGTAAGGAACACTGAAGCTTTCTTT
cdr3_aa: CASSLVWDRVRNTEAFF

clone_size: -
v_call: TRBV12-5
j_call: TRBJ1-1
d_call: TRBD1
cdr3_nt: TGTGCTAGAACCCCACGACGGGACAGGGTATTGGTGTACACTGAAGCTTTCTTT
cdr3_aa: CARTPRRDRVLVYTEAFF

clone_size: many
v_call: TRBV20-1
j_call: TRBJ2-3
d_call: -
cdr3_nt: TGCAGTGCCACGAAGGGGGGCGGAACAGATACGCAGTATTTT
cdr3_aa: CSATKGGGTDTQYF

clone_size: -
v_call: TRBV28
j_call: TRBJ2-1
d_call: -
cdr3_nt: TGTGCCAGCAGTTTAGATGGGACGAAGCCCCCCTACAATGAGCAGTTCTTC
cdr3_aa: CASSLDGTKPPYNEQFF

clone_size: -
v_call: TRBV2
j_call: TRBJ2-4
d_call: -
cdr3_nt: TGTGCCAGCAGTGACTGGAGTAAAAACATTCAGTACTTC
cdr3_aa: CASSDWSKNIQYF

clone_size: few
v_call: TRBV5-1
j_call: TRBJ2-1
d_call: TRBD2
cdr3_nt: TGCGCCAGCAGCTCCCCAGGCGGGAGGTGGAATGAGCAGTTCTTC
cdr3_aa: CASSSPGGRWNEQFF

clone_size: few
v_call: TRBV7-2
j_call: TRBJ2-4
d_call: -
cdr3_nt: TGTGCCAGCAGCTTAAGCCGGGCGCAGGTGGTCAAAAACATTCAGTACTTC
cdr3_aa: CASSLSRAQVVKNIQYF

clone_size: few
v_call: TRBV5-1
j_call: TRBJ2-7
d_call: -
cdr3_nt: TGCGCCAGCAGCTTTTCCCCAGTCTACGAGCAGTACTTC
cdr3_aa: CASSFSPVYEQYF

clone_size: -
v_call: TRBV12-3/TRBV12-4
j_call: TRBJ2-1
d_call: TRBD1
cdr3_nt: TGTGCCAGCACCGAGATAGGGACAGGGAACAATGAGCAGTTCTTC
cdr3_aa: CASTEIGTGNNEQFF

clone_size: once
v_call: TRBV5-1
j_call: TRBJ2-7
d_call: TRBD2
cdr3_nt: TGCGCCAGCAACAACAAAGCGGGAGAAGTTCGAGGGGACGAGCAGTACTTC
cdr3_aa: CASNNKAGEVRGDEQYF

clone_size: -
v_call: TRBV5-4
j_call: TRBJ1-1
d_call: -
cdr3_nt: TGTGCCAGCAGCTTGTACTTAGGGAAGACTGAAGCTTTCTTT
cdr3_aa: CASSLYLGKTEAFF

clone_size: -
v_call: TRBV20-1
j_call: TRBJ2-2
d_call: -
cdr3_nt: TGCAGTGCTAGGGGCCAGGGGACGAACACCGGGGAGCTGTTTTTT
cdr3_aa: CSARGQGTNTGELFF

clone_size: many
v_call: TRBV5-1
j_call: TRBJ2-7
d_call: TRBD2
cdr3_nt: TGTGCCAGCAGTTTGGCGGGAGGGAGCTCCTACGAGCAGTACTTC
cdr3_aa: CASSLAGGSSYEQYF

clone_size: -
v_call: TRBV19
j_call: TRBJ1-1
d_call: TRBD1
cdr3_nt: TGTGCCAGTAGTGTTTGGACAGGGAACACTGAAGCTTTCTTT
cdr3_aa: CASSVWTGNTEAFF

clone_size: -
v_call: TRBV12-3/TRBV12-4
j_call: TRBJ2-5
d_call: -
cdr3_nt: TGTGCCAGCAGTTTCTTGATTGCAGGGGTGGAAGAGACCCAGTACTTC
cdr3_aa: CASSFLIAGVEETQYF

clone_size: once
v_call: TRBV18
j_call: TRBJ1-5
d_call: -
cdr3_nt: TGTGCCAGCTCGATTCAGGGATATCAGCCCCAGCATTTT
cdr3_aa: CASSIQGYQPQHF

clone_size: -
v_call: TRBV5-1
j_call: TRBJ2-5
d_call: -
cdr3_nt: TGCGCCAGCAGCATAGACCTCGCCCAGTACTTC
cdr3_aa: CASSIDLAQYF

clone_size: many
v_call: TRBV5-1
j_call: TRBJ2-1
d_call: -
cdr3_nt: TGCGCCAGCAGCTATCGGAGGAGCTCCTACAATGAGCAGTTCTTC
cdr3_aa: CASSYRRSSYNEQFF

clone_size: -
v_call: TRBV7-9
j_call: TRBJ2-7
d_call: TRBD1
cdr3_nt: TGTGCCAGCAGCTTGGGGGACAGGGACTACGAGCAGTACTTC
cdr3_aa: CASSLGDRDYEQYF

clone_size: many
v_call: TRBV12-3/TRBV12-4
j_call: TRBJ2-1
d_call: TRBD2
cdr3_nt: TGTGCCAGCAGTTGGACTAGCGGGAGAAATGAGCAGTTCTTC
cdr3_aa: CASSWTSGRNEQFF

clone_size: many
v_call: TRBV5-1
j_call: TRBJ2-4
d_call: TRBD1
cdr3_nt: TGCGCCAGCAGCTATTCAGGGGGAGAGGTCATTCAGTACTTC
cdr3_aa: CASSYSGGEVIQYF

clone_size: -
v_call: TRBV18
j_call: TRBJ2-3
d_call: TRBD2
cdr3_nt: TGTGCCAGCTCACCTGGAGCGGGATCTGGAGGGTGGCCTCCTACTGTAACAGATACGCAGTATTTT
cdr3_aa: CASSPGAGSGGWPPTVTDTQYF

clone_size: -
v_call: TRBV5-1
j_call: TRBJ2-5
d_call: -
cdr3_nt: TGCGCCAGCAGCGGCGACTGGCGAGAGACCCAGTACTTC
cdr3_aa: CASSGDWRETQYF

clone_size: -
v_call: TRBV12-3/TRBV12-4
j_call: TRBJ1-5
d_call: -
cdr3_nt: TGTGCCAGCAGTTTTTGGTTGGGGAATCAGCCCCAGCATTTT
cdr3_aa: CASSFWLGNQPQHF

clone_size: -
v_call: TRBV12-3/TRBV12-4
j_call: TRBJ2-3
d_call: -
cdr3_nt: TGTGCCACAGAGGGGGACCGCACAGATACGCAGTATTTT
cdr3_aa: CATEGDRTDTQYF

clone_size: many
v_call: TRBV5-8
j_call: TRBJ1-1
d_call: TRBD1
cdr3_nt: TGTGCCAGCAGCTTGGAAGGGACAGGTTTCCGAAAAGGGAACACTGAAGCTTTCTTT
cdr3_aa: CASSLEGTGFRKGNTEAFF

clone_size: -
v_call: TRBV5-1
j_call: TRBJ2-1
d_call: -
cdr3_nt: TGCGCCAGCAGCTTCCCCCCAGGGGGGTGGAATATCTACAATGAGCAGTTCTTC
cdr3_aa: CASSFPPGGWNIYNEQFF

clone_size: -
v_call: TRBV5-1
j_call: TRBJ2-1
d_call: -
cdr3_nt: TGCGCCAGCAGCTTGGCCACCGGGGCCAACAATGAGCAGTTCTTC
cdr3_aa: CASSLATGANNEQFF

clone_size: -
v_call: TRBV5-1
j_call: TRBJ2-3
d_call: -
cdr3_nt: TGCGCCAGCAGCGTGGGTCCACTCCTCACAGATACGCAGTATTTT
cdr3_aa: CASSVGPLLTDTQYF

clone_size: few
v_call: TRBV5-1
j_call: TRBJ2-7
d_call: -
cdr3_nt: TGCGCCAGCAGCTTGGGGGAGACTAGGGAGCAGTACTTC
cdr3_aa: CASSLGETREQYF

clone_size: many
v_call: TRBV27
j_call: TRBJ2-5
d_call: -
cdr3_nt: TGTGCCAGCAGTCCGACTACCCCTGTAGATGAGACCCAGTACTTC
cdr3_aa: CASSPTTPVDETQYF

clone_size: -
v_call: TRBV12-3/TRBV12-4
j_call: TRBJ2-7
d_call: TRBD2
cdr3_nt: TGTGCCAGCAGGGGGATGACTAGCGGATACTACGAGCAGTACTTC
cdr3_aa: CASRGMTSGYYEQYF

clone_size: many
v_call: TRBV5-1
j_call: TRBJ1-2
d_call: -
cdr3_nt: TGCGCCAGCAGCTTGGGTGAGGGGGACTTTTGGTTTGGTGGCTACACCTTC
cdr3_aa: CASSLGEGDFWFGGYTF

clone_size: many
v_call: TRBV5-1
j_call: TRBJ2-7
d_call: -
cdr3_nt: TGCGCCAGCAGCTTGGTCAGGGGAGGCGAGCAGTACTTC
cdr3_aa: CASSLVRGGEQYF

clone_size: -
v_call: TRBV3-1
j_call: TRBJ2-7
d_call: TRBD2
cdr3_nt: TGTGCCAGCAGCCAAGGGACTAGCGGGCACGAGCAGTACTTC
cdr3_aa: CASSQGTSGHEQYF

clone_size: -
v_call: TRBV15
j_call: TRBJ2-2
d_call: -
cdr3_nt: TGTGCCACCAGCAGAGACGGGAGCACCGGGGAGCTGTTTTTT
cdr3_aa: CATSRDGSTGELFF

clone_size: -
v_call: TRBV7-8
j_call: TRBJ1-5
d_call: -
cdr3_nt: TGTGCCAGCAGCTCCTACGGGACGGGGTGGGAACCCCAGCATTTT
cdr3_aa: CASSSYGTGWEPQHF

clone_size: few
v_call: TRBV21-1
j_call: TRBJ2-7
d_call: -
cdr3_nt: TGTGCCAGCAGCAAAGTTTCGGGGGGACTAGCGGGAGAGCAGTACTTC
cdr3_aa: CASSKVSGGLAGEQYF

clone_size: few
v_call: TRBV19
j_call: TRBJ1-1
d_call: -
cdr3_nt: TGTGCCAGTAGTATTGGCCGAATCCGCACTGAAGCTTTCTTT
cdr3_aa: CASSIGRIRTEAFF

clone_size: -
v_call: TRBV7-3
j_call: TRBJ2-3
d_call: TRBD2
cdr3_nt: TGTGCCAGCAACGCGGGGGGGGGACTATCCACAGATACGCAGTATTTT
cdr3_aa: CASNAGGGLSTDTQYF

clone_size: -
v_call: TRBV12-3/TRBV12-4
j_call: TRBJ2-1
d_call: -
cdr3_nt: TGTGCCAGCAGTTTTGGCAGGGCGAATGAGCAGTTCTTC
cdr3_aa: CASSFGRANEQFF

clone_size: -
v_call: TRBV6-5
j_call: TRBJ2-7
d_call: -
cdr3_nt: TGTGCCAGCAGTTACTCGAATCTCCCCTACGAGCAGTACTTC
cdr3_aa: CASSYSNLPYEQYF

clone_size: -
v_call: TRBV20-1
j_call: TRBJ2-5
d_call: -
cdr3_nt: TGCAGTGCTTTTGACCCTAGAGGGGGCCAAGAGACCCAGTACTTC
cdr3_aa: CSAFDPRGGQETQYF

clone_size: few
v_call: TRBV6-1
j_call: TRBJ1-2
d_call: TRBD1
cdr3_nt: TGTGCCAGCTACGGCCCGGGACAGGGGGCGTTCTATGGCTACACCTTC
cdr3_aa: CASYGPGQGAFYGYTF

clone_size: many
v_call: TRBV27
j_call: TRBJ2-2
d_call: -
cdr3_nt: TGTGCCAGCAGTTGGAGGCGGGGGGAGCTGTTTTTT
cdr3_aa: CASSWRRGELFF

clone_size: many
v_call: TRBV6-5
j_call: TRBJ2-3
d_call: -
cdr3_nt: TGTGCCAGCAGTTATGAGATTGGGGGGATGGGCACAGATACGCAGTATTTT
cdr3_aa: CASSYEIGGMGTDTQYF

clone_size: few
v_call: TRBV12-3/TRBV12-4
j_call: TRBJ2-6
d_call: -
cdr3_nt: TGTGCCAGCAGTTTATTGGGTGGCAGCGTCCTGACTTTC
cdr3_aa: CASSLLGGSVLTF

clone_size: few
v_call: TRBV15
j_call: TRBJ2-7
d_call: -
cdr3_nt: TGTGCCACCAGCAGAGTTCCGGGTTCCTACGAGCAGTACTTC
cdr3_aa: CATSRVPGSYEQYF

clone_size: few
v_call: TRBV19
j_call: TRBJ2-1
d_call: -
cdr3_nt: TGTGCCAGTAGTGGGTGGGTCAGCTCCTACAATGAGCAGTTCTTC
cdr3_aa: CASSGWVSSYNEQFF